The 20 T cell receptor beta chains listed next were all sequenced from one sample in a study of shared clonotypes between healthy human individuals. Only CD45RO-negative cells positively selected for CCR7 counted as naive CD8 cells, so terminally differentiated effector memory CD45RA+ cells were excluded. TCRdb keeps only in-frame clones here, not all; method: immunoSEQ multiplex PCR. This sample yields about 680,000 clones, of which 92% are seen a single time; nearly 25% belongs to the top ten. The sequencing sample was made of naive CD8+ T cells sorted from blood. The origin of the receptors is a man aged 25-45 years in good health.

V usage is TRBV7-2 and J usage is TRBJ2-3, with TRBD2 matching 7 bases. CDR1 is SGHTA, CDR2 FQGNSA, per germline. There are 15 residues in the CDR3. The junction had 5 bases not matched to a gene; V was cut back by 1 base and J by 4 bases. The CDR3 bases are TGTGCCAGCAGCTTAGGGGCTAGCGGTTCAGATACGCAGTATTTT. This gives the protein CASSLGASGSDTQYF.

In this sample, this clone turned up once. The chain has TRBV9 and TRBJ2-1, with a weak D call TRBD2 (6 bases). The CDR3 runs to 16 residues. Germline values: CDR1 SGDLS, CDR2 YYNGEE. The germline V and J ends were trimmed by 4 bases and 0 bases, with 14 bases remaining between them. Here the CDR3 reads CASSFPRESSYNEQFF. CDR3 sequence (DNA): TGTGCCAGCAGCTTCCCCCGGGAGAGCTCCTACAATGAGCAGTTCTTC.

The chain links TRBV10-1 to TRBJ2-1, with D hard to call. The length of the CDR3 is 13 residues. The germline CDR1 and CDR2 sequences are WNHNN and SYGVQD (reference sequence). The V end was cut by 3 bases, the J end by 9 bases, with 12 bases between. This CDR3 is CASSDSDWGEQFF. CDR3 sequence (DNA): TGCGCCAGCAGTGATTCCGACTGGGGTGAGCAGTTCTTC.

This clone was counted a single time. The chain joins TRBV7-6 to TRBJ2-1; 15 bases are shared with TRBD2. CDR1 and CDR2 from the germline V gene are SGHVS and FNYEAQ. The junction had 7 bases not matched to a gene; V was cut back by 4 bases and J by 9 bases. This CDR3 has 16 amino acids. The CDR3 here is CASSSERTSGRGEQFF. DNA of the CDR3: TGTGCCAGCAGCTCCGAACGGACTAGCGGGAGGGGTGAGCAGTTCTTC. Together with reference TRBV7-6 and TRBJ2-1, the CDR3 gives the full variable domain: GAGVSQSPRYKVTKRGQDVALRCDPISGHVSLYWYRQALGQGPEFLTYFNYEAQQDKSGLPNDRFSAERPEGSISTLTIQRTEQRDSAMYRCASSSERTSGRGEQFFGPGTRLTVL.

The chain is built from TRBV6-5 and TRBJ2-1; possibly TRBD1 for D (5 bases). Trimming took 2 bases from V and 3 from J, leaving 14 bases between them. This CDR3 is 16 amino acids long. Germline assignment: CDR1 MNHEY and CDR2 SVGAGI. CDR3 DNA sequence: TGTGCCAGCAGTTACGGCCGCGGACAAAACTACAATGAGCAGTTCTTC. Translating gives CASSYGRGQNYNEQFF.

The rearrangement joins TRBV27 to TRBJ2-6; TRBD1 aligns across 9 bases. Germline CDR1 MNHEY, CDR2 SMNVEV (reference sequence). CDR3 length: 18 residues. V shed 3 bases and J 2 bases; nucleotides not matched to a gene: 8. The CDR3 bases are TGTGCCAGCAGTTTTAGGACAGGGGTCGGACCTGGGGCCAACGTCCTGACTTTC. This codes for CASSFRTGVGPGANVLTF.

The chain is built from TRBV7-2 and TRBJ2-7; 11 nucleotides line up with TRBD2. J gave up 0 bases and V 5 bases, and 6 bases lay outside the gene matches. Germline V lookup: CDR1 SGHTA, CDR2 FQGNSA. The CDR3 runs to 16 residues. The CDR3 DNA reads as TGTGCCAGCAGCCCAGGACTAGCGGGTCACTCCTACGAGCAGTACTTC. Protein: CASSPGLAGHSYEQYF. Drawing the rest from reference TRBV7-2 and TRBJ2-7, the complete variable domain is GAGVSQSPSNKVTEKGKDVELRCDPISGHTALYWYRQSLGQGLEFLIYFQGNSAPDKSGLPSDRFSAERTGGSVSTLTIQRTQQEDSAVYLCASSPGLAGHSYEQYFGPGTRLTVT.

CDR3 DNA: TGCGCCAGCAGCTTGGCACAGTACGGCTACGAGCAGTACTTC. Translation gives CASSLAQYGYEQYF. The rearrangement links TRBV5-1 to TRBJ2-7, with D uncertain. Germline V gives CDR1 SGHRS, CDR2 YFSETQ. There are 14 residues in the CDR3. V gave up 0 bases and J gave up 3 bases, with 10 bases separating them. Based on the CDR3 plus reference TRBV5-1 and TRBJ2-7, the full variable domain is KAGVTQTPRYLIKTRGQQVTLSCSPISGHRSVSWYQQTPGQGLQFLFEYFSETQRNKGNFPGRFSGRQFSNSRSEMNVSTLELGDSALYLCASSLAQYGYEQYFGPGTRLTVT.

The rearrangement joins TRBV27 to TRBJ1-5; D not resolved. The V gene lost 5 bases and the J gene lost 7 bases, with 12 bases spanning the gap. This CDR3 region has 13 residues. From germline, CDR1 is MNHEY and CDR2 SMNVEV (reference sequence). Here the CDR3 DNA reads TGTGCCAGCAGTCCCTCGATGGCCCAGCCCCAGCATTTT. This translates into CASSPSMAQPQHF.

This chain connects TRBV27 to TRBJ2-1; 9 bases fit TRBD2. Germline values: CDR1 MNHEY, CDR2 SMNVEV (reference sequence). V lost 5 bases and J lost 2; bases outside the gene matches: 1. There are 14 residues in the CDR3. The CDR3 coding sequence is TGTGCCAGCAGTATAGCGGGGGCCTACAATGAGCAGTTCTTC. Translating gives CASSIAGAYNEQFF.

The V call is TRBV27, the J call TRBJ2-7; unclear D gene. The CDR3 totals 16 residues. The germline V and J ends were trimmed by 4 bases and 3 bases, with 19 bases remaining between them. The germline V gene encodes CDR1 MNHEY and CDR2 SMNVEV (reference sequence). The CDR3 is CASSSFSALGDYEQYF. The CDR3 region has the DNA TGTGCCAGCAGTTCCTTCTCGGCCCTTGGGGACTACGAGCAGTACTTC.

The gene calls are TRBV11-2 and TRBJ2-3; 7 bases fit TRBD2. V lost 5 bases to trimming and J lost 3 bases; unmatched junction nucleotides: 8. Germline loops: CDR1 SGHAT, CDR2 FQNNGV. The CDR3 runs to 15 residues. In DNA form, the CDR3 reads TGTGCCAGCAGCGCCAGACTAGCAGTGACAGATACGCAGTATTTT. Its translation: CASSARLAVTDTQYF.

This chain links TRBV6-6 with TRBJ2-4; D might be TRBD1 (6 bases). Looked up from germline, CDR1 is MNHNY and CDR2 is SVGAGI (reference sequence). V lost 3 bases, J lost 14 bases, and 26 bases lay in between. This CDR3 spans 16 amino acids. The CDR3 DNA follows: TGTGCCAGCAGTTATGGGGACACCAGAGCCAAAAAAGGGGAGTACTTC. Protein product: CASSYGDTRAKKGEYF.

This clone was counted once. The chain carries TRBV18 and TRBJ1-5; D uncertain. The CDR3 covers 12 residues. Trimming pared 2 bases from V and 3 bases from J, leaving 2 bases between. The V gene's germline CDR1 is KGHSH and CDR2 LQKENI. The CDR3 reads CASSPTNQPQHF. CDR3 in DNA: TGTGCCAGCTCACCAACCAATCAGCCCCAGCATTTT.

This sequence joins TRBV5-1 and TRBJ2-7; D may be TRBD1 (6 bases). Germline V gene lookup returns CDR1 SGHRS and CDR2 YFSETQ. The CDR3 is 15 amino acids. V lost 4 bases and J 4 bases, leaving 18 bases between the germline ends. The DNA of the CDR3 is TGCGCCAGCAGCGAGACAGGACCCGCTTCATACGAGCAGTACTTC. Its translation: CASSETGPASYEQYF.

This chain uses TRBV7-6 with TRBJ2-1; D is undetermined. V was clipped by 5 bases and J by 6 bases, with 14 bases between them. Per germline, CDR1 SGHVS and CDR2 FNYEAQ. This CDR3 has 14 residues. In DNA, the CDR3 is TGTGCCAGCAGCCGCGACCTCGACTTCAATGAGCAGTTCTTC. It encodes CASSRDLDFNEQFF.

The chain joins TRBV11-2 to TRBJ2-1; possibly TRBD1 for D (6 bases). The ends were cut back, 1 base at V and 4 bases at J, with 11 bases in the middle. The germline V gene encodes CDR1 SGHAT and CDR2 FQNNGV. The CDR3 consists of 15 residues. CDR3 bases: TGTGCCAGCAGCTTAGTAGTCCAGGGGTACAATGAGCAGTTCTTC. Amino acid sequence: CASSLVVQGYNEQFF.

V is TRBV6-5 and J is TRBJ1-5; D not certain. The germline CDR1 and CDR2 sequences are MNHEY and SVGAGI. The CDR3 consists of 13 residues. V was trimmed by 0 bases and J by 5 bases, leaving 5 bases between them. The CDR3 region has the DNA TGTGCCAGCAGTTACTCATATGATCAGCCCCAGCATTTT. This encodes CASSYSYDQPQHF.

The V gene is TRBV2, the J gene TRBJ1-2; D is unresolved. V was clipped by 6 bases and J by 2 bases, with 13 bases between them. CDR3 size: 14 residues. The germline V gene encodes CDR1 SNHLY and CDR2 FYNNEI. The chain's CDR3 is CASSRPGLNYGYTF. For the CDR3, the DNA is TGTGCCAGCAGCAGGCCGGGGTTAAACTATGGCTACACCTTC.

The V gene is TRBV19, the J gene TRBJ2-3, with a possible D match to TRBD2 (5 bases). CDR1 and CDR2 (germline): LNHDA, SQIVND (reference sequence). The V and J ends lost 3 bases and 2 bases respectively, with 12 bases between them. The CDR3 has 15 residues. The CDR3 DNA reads TGTGCCAGTAGTATCTGGGCTAGCTCCACAGATACGCAGTATTTT. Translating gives CASSIWASSTDTQYF.